These 15 T cell receptor beta chains were sequenced from one sample in a study of blood T cell repertoires in COVID-19. Clones were read by immunoSEQ multiplex PCR, and TCRdb kept only the in-frame ones, dropping some. The sample yields fewer than 350,000 clones, approximately 91% seen once. Sequences were obtained from PBMCs or T cells enriched from blood (not recorded which). These TCRs come from a woman in her thirties or forties who had recovered from COVID-19.

The J gene is TRBJ2-2, the V gene TRBV5-5, with 11 positions matching TRBD2. Germline assignment: CDR1 SGHKS and CDR2 YYEKEE (reference sequence). The V segment lost 4 bases and the J segment 0 bases; nucleotides outside the gene matches: 5. The CDR3 has 17 residues. CDR3 DNA sequence: TGTGCCAGCAGCCTACCGGGACTAGCGGCGAACACCGGGGAGCTGTTTTTT. This gives the protein CASSLPGLAANTGELFF.

V usage is TRBV9 and J usage is TRBJ1-4; the match to TRBD1 covers 8 bases. Per germline, CDR1 SGDLS and CDR2 YYNGEE. The CDR3 is 13 amino acids. V lost 4 bases, J lost 8 bases, and 4 bases stayed unmatched. The CDR3 DNA is TGTGCCAGCAGCTCGGACAGGGAGGAAAAACTGTTTTTT. It is translated as CASSSDREEKLFF.

The CDR3 spells CSVEGTAPNYGYTF. The CDR3 DNA follows: TGCAGCGTTGAAGGGACAGCTCCTAACTATGGCTACACCTTC. This rearrangement joins TRBV29-1 to TRBJ1-2, with D possibly matching TRBD1 (6 bases). CDR3 length: 14 residues. In germline, CDR1 is SQVTM, CDR2 ANQGSEA. The ends were cut back, 1 base at V and 0 bases at J, with 9 bases in the middle.

In its sample, this clone was seen once. V is TRBV7-8 and J is TRBJ1-2; D may be TRBD1 (6 bases). V was trimmed by 1 base and J by 5 bases, leaving 11 bases between them. The CDR3 runs to 14 residues. Germline V gene data show CDR1 as SGHVS and CDR2 as FQNEAQ. This chain's CDR3 is CASSLEGQGYGYTF. CDR3 coding DNA: TGTGCCAGCAGCTTAGAGGGGCAGGGGTATGGCTACACCTTC.

V is TRBV7-9 and J is TRBJ2-3, with D maybe TRBD2 (7 bases). Germline CDR1 is SEHNR and CDR2 is FQNEAQ (reference sequence). The CDR3 runs to 15 residues. The V and J ends lost 6 bases and 0 bases respectively, with 13 bases between them. CDR3 residues: CASRSRGGSTDTQYF. DNA of the CDR3: TGTGCCAGCAGGTCGAGGGGGGGTAGCACAGATACGCAGTATTTT. Using reference TRBV7-9 and TRBJ2-3 for the parts outside the CDR3, the full variable domain is DTGVSQNPRHKITKRGQNVTFRCDPISEHNRLYWYRQTLGQGPEFLTYFQNEAQLEKSRLLSDRFSAERPKGSFSTLEIQRTEQGDSAMYLCASRSRGGSTDTQYFGPGTRLTVL.

The CDR3 DNA reads as TGTGCCAGCACCCAAAGGGCTAGCGGGAACACCTACAATGAGCAGTTCTTC. As protein: CASTQRASGNTYNEQFF. The chain links TRBV7-2 to TRBJ2-1, with 9 bases fitting TRBD2. This CDR3 is built from 17 residues. The V segment lost 7 bases and the J segment 2 bases; nucleotides outside the gene matches: 12. Germline lookup yields CDR1 SGHTA and CDR2 FQGNSA.

As to this clone: Other DNA sequences in the same sample also yield this CDR3. The V call is TRBV4-1, the J call TRBJ1-2; possible D gene TRBD1, 6 bases. CDR1 and CDR2 from the germline V gene are MGHRA and YSYEKL. The CDR3 consists of 14 residues. V was pared by 0 bases and J by 2 bases, with 7 bases between. The CDR3 nucleotides read TGCGCCAGCAGCCAAGAAACAGGGAACTATGGCTACACCTTC. Amino acids: CASSQETGNYGYTF.

The V gene is TRBV5-1, the J gene TRBJ1-1; unclear D gene. CDR3 length: 14 residues. V lost 4 bases and J lost 2, with 12 bases in between. CDR1 is SGHRS, CDR2 YFSETQ, per germline. The CDR3 is CASSPNAVNTEAFF. In DNA, the CDR3 is TGCGCCAGCAGCCCGAATGCAGTCAACACTGAAGCTTTCTTT.

V gene TRBV5-1 combines with J gene TRBJ2-1; 13 bases map to TRBD2. V was clipped by 4 bases and J by 6 bases; unmatched bases: 7. CDR3 length: 16 amino acids. CDR1 and CDR2 (germline): SGHRS, YFSETQ. The CDR3 here is CASSRELAGGLNEQFF. In DNA, the CDR3 is TGCGCCAGCAGCCGGGAACTAGCGGGGGGGCTCAATGAGCAGTTCTTC. Together with reference TRBV5-1 and TRBJ2-1, the CDR3 gives the full variable domain: KAGVTQTPRYLIKTRGQQVTLSCSPISGHRSVSWYQQTPGQGLQFLFEYFSETQRNKGNFPGRFSGRQFSNSRSEMNVSTLELGDSALYLCASSRELAGGLNEQFFGPGTRLTVL.

The rearrangement links TRBV5-1 to TRBJ2-5; 14 bases map to TRBD2. This CDR3 region has 16 residues. Trimming took 4 bases from V and 2 from J; bases not matched to a gene: 4. Germline CDR1 reads SGHRS; CDR2 reads YFSETQ. This CDR3 is CASSPGLAGEQETQYF. The CDR3 nucleotides are TGCGCCAGCAGCCCGGGACTAGCGGGAGAGCAAGAGACCCAGTACTTC.

Here the CDR3 DNA reads TGTGCTAGTGGTTTGGTTGGGCTAGCGGGGGTATCCTACAATGAGCAGTTCTTC. This gives the protein CASGLVGLAGVSYNEQFF. The J gene is TRBJ2-1, the V gene TRBV12-5; TRBD2 matches 10 bases. Germline values: CDR1 LGHNT, CDR2 FRNRAP. J lost 1 base, V lost 0 bases, and 6 bases had no gene match. The CDR3 consists of 18 residues.

This clone appeared a single time. The V and J genes are TRBV7-2 and TRBJ2-1; 10 bases are shared with TRBD1. Trimming removed 4 bases from V and 8 bases from J; junction bases left unmatched: 11. The germline V gene has CDR1 SGHTA and CDR2 FQGNSA. The CDR3 is made up of 16 amino acids. The CDR3: CASSSQGQGILDEQFF. CDR3 coding DNA: TGTGCCAGCAGCTCCCAGGGACAGGGGATTTTAGATGAGCAGTTCTTC. Full variable domain (outside the CDR3, taken from reference TRBV7-2 and TRBJ2-1): GAGVSQSPSNKVTEKGKDVELRCDPISGHTALYWYRQSLGQGLEFLIYFQGNSAPDKSGLPSDRFSAERTGGSVSTLTIQRTQQEDSAVYLCASSSQGQGILDEQFFGPGTRLTVL.

The rearrangement links TRBV30 to TRBJ2-7; 7 positions match TRBD2. Trimming removed 2 bases from V and 5 bases from J; junction bases left unmatched: 6. The CDR3 sequence is 13 residues long. CDR1 GTSNPN and CDR2 SVGIG come from the germline V gene (reference sequence). In DNA, the CDR3 is TGTGCCTGGAGTCTTCCGGGAGGACACGAGCAGTACTTC. Translating it yields CAWSLPGGHEQYF.

This clone showed up just once. The rearrangement links TRBV5-1 to TRBJ2-5; TRBD1 agrees at 8 bases. The CDR3 runs to 13 residues. The V gene end was trimmed by 4 bases and the J gene end by 5 bases; junction bases not matched to a gene: 4. CDR1 SGHRS and CDR2 YFSETQ come from the germline V gene. CDR3 nucleotide sequence: TGCGCCAGCAGCAAGGACAGGGAGGAGACCCAGTACTTC. It encodes CASSKDREETQYF.

The chain combines TRBV19 with TRBJ1-1; D gene unclear. This CDR3 is built from 16 residues. V lost 4 bases to trimming and J lost 2 bases, with 17 bases between them. Per the germline V gene, CDR1 is LNHDA and CDR2 is SQIVND (reference sequence). CDR3 in amino acids: CASSTLRPTGNTEAFF. The CDR3 bases are TGTGCCAGTAGTACCCTGAGACCTACGGGAAACACTGAAGCTTTCTTT.